The T cell receptor beta chain described here comes from a study of PD-1 blockade in mismatch repair-deficient tumors. Data came from immunoSEQ multiplex PCR; TCRdb stores just in-frame clones and leaves some out. The table has about 68,000 clones, 70% to 80% seen once. Every patient had mismatch repair deficiency by PCR or immunohistochemistry. Source: peripheral blood, taken 2 weeks after starting pembrolizumab. This TCR was sampled from an adult with mismatch repair-deficient cancer.

CDR3 amino acids: CASSLSSSGSTYNEQFF. The DNA for the CDR3 is TGTGCCAGCAGTTTATCTTCTAGCGGGAGTACTTACAATGAGCAGTTCTTC. J is TRBJ2-1 and V is TRBV27; 10 nucleotides agree with TRBD2. Germline CDR1 and CDR2: MNHEY and SMNVEV (reference sequence). The V gene end was trimmed by 0 bases and the J gene end by 4 bases; junction bases not matched to a gene: 6. There are 17 residues in the CDR3.